This TCR beta chain was documented in a study of cytotoxic CD8 clonotypes in ibrutinib-treated CLL. Study information: Partial response occurred in 24 patients and complete response in 2; at median around 66 months, approximately 14 remained remitted and around twelve progressed.

Whole-study findings and limits: Public clonotypes, an uncommon group, contracted or remained stable on treatment.

Sequencing used immunoSEQ multiplex PCR; TCRdb keeps in-frame clones, though not all of them. Among around 140,000 clones listed, around three quarters were seen once. This clone was detected only once. Antigen unknown. The sample in question was PBMCs, obtained after 12 months of ibrutinib treatment. This receptor was obtained from a human donor with chronic lymphocytic leukemia.

The CDR3 DNA reads as TGTGCCATCAGCGCGACAGGGCCATCGGGGGAGCTGTTTTTT. It is translated as CAISATGPSGELFF. The V gene is TRBV10-3, the J gene TRBJ2-2; 7 positions match TRBD1. With 6 bases clipped from V and 8 bases from J, the junction kept 9 bases outside the gene matches. CDR3 length: 14 amino acids. Germline V gene lookup returns CDR1 ENHRY and CDR2 SYGVKD.